This entry features one T cell receptor beta chain sequence. Its antigen is unidentified. The data are from a study of T cells in localized non-small cell lung cancer. Whole-study findings and limits: Only one tumor region was sequenced, so heterogeneity remains possible. Turning up in adjacent lung were a median around 58 of the top 100 tumor clones.

Germline-derived CDR1 and CDR2 are SGHRS and YFSETQ. The V and J ends lost 4 bases and 6 bases, in that order; junction bases with no gene match: 5. This CDR3 has 15 amino acids. Generated by immunoSEQ multiplex PCR, the TCRdb table keeps only in-frame clones and is missing some. The table records approximately 140,000 clones, about 89% of them present only once. The chain employs TRBV5-1 and TRBJ2-2; the match to TRBD1 covers 11 bases. Specimen: peripheral blood, collected before any cancer treatment. The source is a female donor of 60 years or more with stage I lung adenocarcinoma. CDR3 nucleotides: TGCGCCAGCAGCGCCGGGACAGGGGGTTCCGGGGAGCTGTTTTTT. It codes for CASSAGTGGSGELFF.